This T cell receptor (beta chain) was documented in a study of blood T cells in healthy people across ages. This CDR3 region has 14 residues. V shed 7 bases and J shed 1 base, with 12 bases lying between them. This clonotype was seen only a few times. Antigen specificity is unknown. Primed by a sample-barcoded 5' primer and a J-beta primer mix, a second PCR proceeded for 7 to 11 cycles. TCRdb reanalysed the 5' RACE reads using MiXCR and keeps one entry per CDR3 protein. This table has 1.6 million or so distinct CDR3 sequences, about 35% appearing once. General observations from the study: Both higher diversity and more naive CD4+ cells marked long-lived donors when set against aged donors.

The specimen sequenced was blood. The rearrangement links TRBV12-3 or TRBV12-4 to TRBJ2-3; D is unresolved. This sequence was found in a woman in her 30s in good health. This CDR3 reads CASIKWLGTDTQYF. DNA of the CDR3: TGTGCCAGCATCAAATGGCTAGGCACAGATACGCAGTATTTT.